The clone carrying this TCR beta chain was seen only once. Germline loops: CDR1 SGHAT, CDR2 FQNNGV. J was trimmed by 2 bases and V by 1 base; bases with no gene match: 2. The CDR3 spans 15 residues. The data were produced by immunoSEQ multiplex PCR, yet TCRdb's version contains in-frame clones alone and is incomplete. The data show roughly 120,000 clones, roughly 90% seen once. This sample was taken from a study of control samples from healthy donors and cancer patients. The chain couples TRBV11-2 to TRBJ2-7; 10 nucleotides line up with TRBD1. The receptor's source is a man aged 50 or older in good health. The sample was blood. CDR3 sequence reads: CASSLAGTGAYEQYF. In DNA, the CDR3 is TGTGCCAGCAGCTTAGCTGGGACAGGGGCCTACGAGCAGTACTTC. The full variable domain, its missing parts supplied by reference TRBV11-2 and TRBJ2-7, is EAGVAQSPRYKIIEKRQSVAFWCNPISGHATLYWYQQILGQGPKLLIQFQNNGVVDDSQLPKDRFSAERLKGVDSTLKIQPAKLEDSAVYLCASSLAGTGAYEQYFGPGTRLTVT.